A selection of T cell receptor beta chains follows, all from one sample in a study of a mutant IDH1 vaccine in newly diagnosed glioma. The repertoire was sequenced with immunoSEQ multiplex PCR; TCRdb's copy has only in-frame clones and lacks some. The table records around 92,000 clones, roughly four fifths of them present only once. Here the sequenced sample was PBMCs, taken from a glioma patient treated with radiotherapy, temozolomide or both. These receptor sequences come from a woman aged 50 to 60 with glioma. The CDR3 runs from the conserved cysteine through the conserved F or W. The D gene is left open where the match is weak.

.	TRBJ2-6	TRBV5-6	CASRASGANVLTF
.	TRBJ2-7	TRBV30	CAWSGPSYEQYF
.	TRBJ2-7	TRBV6-1	CASSEAGSEYF
.	TRBJ2-3	TRBV2	CASSEADTQYF
.	TRBJ2-2	TRBV5-4	CASSLEGGGGEVTGELFF
TRBD1	TRBJ1-6	TRBV2	CASSEAGTGANNSPLHF
TRBD2	TRBJ2-5	TRBV29-1	CSAPTSGGKETQYF
.	TRBJ2-4	TRBV15	CATSRDLRGGANIQYF
.	TRBJ2-5	TRBV4-1	CASSTPGLVETQYF
.	TRBJ1-3	TRBV5-4	CASSTRDKSSGNTIYF
.	TRBJ1-6	TRBV7-9	CASSLWGHHNSPLHF
.	TRBJ1-1	TRBV27	CASGSIEAFF
.	TRBJ2-5	TRBV5-1	CASSPGVQETQYF
.	TRBJ1-6	TRBV30	CAWRRASYSSYNSPLHF
.	TRBJ1-1	TRBV5-1	CASSSVPTEAFF
.	TRBJ1-2	TRBV6-5	CASSYDGRLHGYTF
TRBD2	TRBJ2-1	TRBV7-2	CASSLGLVEQFF
.	TRBJ1-2	TRBV29-1	CSVLENNYGYTF
.	TRBJ1-3	TRBV5-1	CASSRDLSSGNTIYF
TRBD1	TRBJ2-7	TRBV5-1	CASNPGQATYEQYF
.	TRBJ1-1	TRBV7-2	CASSKYTNEAFF
.	TRBJ1-6	TRBV6-6	CASSYLQGNSPLHF
.	TRBJ2-2	TRBV27	CASSLYWGVGTGELFF
TRBD1	TRBJ2-5	TRBV10-3	CASGTAQETQYF
.	TRBJ1-1	TRBV5-1	CASSLWERSTEAFF
.	TRBJ1-1	TRBV9	CASGGRAEAFF
.	TRBJ1-1	TRBV10-1	CASSLGPSTEAFF
.	TRBJ2-5	TRBV18	CASSLDGRRGETQYF
.	TRBJ1-5	TRBV27	CASSLEGFQPQHF
.	TRBJ2-5	TRBV6-4	CASSDFLSPDQETQYF
.	TRBJ2-7	TRBV29-1	CSAARSTNYEQYF
.	TRBJ1-2	TRBV21-1	CASTLPSPRGYTF
.	TRBJ1-2	TRBV10-3	CAIIEGDSGSRRGANYGYTF
.	TRBJ1-5	TRBV6-6	CASSPGGGQPQHF
.	TRBJ2-3	TRBV15	CATSRVGLTDTQYF
.	TRBJ2-7	TRBV5-6	CASSLERRAEQYF
TRBD1	TRBJ2-3	TRBV9	CASSRGQGWGTDTQYF
.	TRBJ2-2	TRBV4-1	CASSQDRQSATGELFF
.	TRBJ2-2	TRBV9	CASSVDSATGELFF
TRBD1	TRBJ1-2	TRBV6-1	CASSEGRGGLYGYTF
TRBD2	TRBJ2-2	TRBV5-8	CASSLELAGGGTGELFF
.	TRBJ1-6	TRBV2	CASSEGPVNSPLHF